The T cell receptor beta chain under discussion was sequenced for a study of cytomegalovirus exposure and HLA in healthy donors. The study ran its PCR with 60 Vbeta and 13 Jbeta primers. This table comes from immunoSEQ multiplex PCR, and its TCRdb copy is limited to in-frame clones, with some not included. The top ten hold roughly 2% of the sample, which has under 200,000 clones, around 80% seen once. The V gene end was trimmed by 5 bases and the J gene end by 3 bases; junction bases not matched to a gene: 4. The CDR3 consists of 15 residues. CDR1 and CDR2 from the germline V gene are SGHTA and FQGNSA.

The sequence was collected from a human donor in good health. Specimen: PBMCs. This chain uses TRBV7-2 with TRBJ2-5, with 12 bases that match TRBD2. CDR3: CASSTRLAGEETQYF. CDR3 bases: TGTGCCAGCAGCACCCGACTAGCGGGGGAAGAGACCCAGTACTTC.